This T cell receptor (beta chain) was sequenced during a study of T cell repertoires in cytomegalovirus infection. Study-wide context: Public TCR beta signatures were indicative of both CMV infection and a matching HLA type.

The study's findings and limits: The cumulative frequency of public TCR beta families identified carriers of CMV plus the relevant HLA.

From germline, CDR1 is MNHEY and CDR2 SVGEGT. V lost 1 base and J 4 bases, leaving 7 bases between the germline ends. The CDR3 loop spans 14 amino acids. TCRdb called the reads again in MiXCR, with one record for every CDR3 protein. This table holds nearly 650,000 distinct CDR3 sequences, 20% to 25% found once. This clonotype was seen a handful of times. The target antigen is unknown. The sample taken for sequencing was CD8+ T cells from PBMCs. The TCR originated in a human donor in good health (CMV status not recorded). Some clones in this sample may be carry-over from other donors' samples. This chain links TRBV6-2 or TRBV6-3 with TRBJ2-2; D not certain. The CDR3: CASSYFPGTGELFF. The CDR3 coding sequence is TGTGCCAGCAGTTACTTTCCAGGCACCGGGGAGCTGTTTTTT.